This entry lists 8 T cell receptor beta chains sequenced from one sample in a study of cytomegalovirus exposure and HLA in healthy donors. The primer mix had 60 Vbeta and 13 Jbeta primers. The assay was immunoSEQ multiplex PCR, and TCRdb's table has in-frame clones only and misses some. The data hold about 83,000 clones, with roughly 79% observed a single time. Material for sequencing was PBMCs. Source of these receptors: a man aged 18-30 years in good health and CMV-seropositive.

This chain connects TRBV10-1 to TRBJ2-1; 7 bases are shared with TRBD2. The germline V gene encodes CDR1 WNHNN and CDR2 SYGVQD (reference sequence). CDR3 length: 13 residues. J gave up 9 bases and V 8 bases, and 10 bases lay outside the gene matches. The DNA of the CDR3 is TGCGCCAGCGGGGACTGGCGGGAGAGTGAGCAGTTCTTC. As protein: CASGDWRESEQFF.

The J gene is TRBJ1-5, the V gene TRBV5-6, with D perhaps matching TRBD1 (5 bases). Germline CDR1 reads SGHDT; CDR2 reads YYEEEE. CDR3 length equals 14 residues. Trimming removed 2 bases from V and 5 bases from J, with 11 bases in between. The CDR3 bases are TGTGCCAGCAGCTTCGCGGGGCGGGATCAGCCCCAGCATTTT. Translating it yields CASSFAGRDQPQHF.

The CDR3 spells CASSLPDLNNEQFF. DNA of the CDR3: TGTGCCAGCAGCTTACCCGACTTAAACAATGAGCAGTTCTTC. J is TRBJ2-1 and V is TRBV9; no reliable D call. Looked up from germline, CDR1 is SGDLS and CDR2 is YYNGEE. The CDR3 loop spans 14 amino acids. V lost 4 bases to trimming and J lost 5 bases, with 13 bases between them.

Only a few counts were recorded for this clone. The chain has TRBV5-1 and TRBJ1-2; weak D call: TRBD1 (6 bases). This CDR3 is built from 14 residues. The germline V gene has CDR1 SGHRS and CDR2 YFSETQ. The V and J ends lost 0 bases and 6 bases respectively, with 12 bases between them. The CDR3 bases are TGCGCCAGCAGCTTGGCCAGTCAGGGGAATGGCTACACCTTC. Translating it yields CASSLASQGNGYTF.

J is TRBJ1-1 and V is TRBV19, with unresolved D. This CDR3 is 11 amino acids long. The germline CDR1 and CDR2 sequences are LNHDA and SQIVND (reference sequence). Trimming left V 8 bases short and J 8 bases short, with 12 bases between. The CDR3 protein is CASRGVVEAFF. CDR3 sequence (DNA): TGTGCCAGTCGGGGAGTGGTCGAAGCTTTCTTT.

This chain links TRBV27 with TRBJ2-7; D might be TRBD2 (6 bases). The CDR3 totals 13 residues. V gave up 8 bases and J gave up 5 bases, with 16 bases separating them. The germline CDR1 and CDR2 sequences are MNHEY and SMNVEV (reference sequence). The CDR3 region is CASGPPSANEQYF. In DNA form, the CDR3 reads TGTGCCAGCGGCCCCCCTAGCGCCAACGAGCAGTACTTC.

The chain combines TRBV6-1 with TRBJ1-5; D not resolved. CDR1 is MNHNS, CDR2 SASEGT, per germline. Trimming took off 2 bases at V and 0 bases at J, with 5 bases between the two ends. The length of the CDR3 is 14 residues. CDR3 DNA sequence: TGTGCCAGCAGTGAACAGGCTAGCAATCAGCCCCAGCATTTT. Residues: CASSEQASNQPQHF.

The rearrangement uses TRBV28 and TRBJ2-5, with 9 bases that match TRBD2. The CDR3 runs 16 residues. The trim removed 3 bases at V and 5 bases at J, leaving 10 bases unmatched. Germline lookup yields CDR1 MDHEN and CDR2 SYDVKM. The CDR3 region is CASSLPMSGRRETQYF. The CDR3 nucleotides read TGTGCCAGCAGTTTGCCCATGAGCGGGAGGCGGGAGACCCAGTACTTC. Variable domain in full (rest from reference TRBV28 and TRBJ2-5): DVKVTQSSRYLVKRTGEKVFLECVQDMDHENMFWYRQDPGLGLRLIYFSYDVKMKEKGDIPEGYSVSREKKERFSLILESASTNQTSMYLCASSLPMSGRRETQYFGPGTRLLVL.